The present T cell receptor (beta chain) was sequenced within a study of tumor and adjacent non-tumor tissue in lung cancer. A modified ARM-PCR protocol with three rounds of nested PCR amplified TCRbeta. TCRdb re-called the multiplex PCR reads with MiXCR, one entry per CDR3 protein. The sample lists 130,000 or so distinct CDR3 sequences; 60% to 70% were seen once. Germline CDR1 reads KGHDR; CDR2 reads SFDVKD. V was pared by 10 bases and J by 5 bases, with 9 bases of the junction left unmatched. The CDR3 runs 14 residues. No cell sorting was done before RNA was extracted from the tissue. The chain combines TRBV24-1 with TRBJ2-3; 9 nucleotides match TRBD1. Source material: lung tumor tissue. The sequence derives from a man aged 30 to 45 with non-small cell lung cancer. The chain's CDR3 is CATAGTGRKDTQYF. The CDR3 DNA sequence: TGTGCCACAGCCGGGACAGGGAGAAAAGATACGCAGTATTTT.